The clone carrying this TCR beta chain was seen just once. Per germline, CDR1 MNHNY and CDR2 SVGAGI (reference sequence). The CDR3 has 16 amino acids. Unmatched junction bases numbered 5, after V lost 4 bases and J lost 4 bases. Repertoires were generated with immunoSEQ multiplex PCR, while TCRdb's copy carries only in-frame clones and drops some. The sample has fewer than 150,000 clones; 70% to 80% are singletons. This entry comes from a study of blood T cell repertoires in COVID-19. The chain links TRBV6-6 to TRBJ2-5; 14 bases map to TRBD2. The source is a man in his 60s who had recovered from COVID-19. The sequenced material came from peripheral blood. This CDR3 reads CASSSTSGGAGETQYF. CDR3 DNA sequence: TGTGCCAGCAGTTCGACTAGCGGGGGGGCGGGAGAGACCCAGTACTTC.